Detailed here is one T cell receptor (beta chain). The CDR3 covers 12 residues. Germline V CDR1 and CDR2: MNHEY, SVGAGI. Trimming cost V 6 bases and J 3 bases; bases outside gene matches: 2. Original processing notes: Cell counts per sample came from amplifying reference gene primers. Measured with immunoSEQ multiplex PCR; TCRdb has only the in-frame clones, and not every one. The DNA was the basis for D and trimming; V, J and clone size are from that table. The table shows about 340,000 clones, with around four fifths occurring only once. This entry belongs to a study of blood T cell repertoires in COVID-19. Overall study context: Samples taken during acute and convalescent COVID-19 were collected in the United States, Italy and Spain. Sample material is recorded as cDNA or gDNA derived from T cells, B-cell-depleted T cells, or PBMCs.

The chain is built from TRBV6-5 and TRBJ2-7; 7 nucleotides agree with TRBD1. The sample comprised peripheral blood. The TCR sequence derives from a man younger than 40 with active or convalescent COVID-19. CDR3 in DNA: TGTGCCAGCAGGAACAGGGGCTACGAGCAGTACTTC. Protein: CASRNRGYEQYF.